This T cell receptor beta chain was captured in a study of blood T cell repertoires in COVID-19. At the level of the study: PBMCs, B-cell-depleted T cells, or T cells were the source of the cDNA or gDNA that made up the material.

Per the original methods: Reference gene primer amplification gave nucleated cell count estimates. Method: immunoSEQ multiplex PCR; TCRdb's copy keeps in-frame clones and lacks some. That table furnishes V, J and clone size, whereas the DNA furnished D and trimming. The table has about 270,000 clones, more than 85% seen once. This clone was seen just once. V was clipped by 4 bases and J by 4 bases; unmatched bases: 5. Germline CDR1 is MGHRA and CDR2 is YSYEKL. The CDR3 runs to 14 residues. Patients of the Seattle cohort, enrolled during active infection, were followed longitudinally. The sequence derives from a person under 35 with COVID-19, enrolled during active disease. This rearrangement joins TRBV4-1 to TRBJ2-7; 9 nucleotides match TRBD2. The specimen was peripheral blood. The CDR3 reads CASSPGLAFYEQYF. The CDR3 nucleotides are TGCGCCAGCAGCCCGGGACTAGCATTTTACGAGCAGTACTTC.